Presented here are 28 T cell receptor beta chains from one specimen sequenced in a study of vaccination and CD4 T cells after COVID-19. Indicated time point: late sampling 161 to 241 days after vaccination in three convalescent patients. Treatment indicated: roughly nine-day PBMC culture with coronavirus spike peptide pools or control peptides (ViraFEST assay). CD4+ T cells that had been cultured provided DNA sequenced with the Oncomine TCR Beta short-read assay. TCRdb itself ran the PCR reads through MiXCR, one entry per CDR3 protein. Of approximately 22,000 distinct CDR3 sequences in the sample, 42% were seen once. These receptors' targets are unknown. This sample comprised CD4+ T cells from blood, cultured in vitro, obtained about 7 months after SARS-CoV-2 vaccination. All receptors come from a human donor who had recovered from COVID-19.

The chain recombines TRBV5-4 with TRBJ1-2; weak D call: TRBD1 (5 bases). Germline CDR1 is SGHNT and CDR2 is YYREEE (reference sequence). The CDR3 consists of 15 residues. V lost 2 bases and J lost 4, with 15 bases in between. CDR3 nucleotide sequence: TGTGCCAGCAGCTTACGGGGCCCGGCTACCTATGGCTACACCTTC. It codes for CASSLRGPATYGYTF.

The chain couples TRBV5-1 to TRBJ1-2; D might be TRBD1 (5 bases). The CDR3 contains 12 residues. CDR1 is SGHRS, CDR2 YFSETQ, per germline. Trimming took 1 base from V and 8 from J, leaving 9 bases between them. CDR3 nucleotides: TGCGCCAGCAGCTTGATGGGGGAGGGCTACACCTTC. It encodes CASSLMGEGYTF.

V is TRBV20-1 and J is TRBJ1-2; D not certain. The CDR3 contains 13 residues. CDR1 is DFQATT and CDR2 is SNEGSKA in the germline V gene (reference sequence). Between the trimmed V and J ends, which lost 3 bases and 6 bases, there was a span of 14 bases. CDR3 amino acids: CSASDVYGNGYTF. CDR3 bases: TGCAGTGCTAGTGACGTATATGGGAATGGCTACACCTTC.

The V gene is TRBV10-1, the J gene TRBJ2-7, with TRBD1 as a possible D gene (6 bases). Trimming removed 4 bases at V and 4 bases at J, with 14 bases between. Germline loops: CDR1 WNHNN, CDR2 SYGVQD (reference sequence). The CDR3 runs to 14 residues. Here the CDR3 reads CASSGDIGGYEQYF. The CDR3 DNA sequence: TGCGCCAGCAGTGGGGATATAGGGGGATACGAGCAGTACTTC.

The CDR3 bases are TGCAGTGCGCACGGGACTAGCGGGACGATAGCCAAAAACATTCAGTACTTC. Its translation: CSAHGTSGTIAKNIQYF. J is TRBJ2-4 and V is TRBV20-1; TRBD2 agrees at 13 bases. J was trimmed by 0 bases and V by 6 bases; bases with no gene match: 8. CDR1 is DFQATT and CDR2 is SNEGSKA in the germline V gene (reference sequence). The length of the CDR3 is 17 residues.

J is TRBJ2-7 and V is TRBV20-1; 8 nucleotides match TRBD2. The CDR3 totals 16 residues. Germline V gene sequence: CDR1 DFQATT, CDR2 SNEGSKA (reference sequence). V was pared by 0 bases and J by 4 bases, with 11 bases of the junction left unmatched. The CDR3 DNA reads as TGCAGTGCTAGAGATTGGACCGGACTAGCCGGTTACGAGCAGTACTTC. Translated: CSARDWTGLAGYEQYF.

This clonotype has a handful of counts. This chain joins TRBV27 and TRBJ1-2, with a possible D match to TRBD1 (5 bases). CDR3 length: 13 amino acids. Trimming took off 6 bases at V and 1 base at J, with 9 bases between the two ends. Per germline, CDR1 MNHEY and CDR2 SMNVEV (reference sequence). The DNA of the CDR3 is TGTGCCAGCAGGACAGTCGGTAACTATGGCTACACCTTC. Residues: CASRTVGNYGYTF.

The DNA for the CDR3 is TGTGCCAGCAGTTACACCGGACATAGCACCCTTGCCTTGTACGAGCAGTACTTC. Translation: CASSYTGHSTLALYEQYF. The J gene is TRBJ2-7, the V gene TRBV6-5; D is perhaps TRBD1 (5 bases). Trimming removed 2 bases from V and 4 bases from J, with 24 bases in between. Germline V gives CDR1 MNHEY, CDR2 SVGAGI. The length of the CDR3 is 18 residues.

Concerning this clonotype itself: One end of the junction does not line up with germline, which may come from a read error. CDR3 sequence reads: CASSSNPSSYNEQFF. In DNA, the CDR3 is TGTGCTAGCAGTTCCAATCCTAGCTCCTACAATGAGCAGTTCTTC. This rearrangement joins TRBV7-7 to TRBJ2-1; D unresolved. This CDR3 spans 15 amino acids. Germline V lookup: CDR1 SSHAT, CDR2 FNYEAQ (reference sequence).

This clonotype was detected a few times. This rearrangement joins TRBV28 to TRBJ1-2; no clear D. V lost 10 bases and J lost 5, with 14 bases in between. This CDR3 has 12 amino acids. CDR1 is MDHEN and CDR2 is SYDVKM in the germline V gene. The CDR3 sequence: CAINQKVYGYTF. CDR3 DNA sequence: TGTGCCATCAACCAAAAAGTTTATGGCTACACCTTC.

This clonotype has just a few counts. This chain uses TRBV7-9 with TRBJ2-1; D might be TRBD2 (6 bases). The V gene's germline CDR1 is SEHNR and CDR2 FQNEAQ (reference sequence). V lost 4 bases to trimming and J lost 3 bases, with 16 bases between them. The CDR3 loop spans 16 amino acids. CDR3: CASSSLGGTGYNEQFF. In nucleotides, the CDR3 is TGTGCCAGCAGCTCTTTAGGCGGGACGGGCTACAATGAGCAGTTCTTC.

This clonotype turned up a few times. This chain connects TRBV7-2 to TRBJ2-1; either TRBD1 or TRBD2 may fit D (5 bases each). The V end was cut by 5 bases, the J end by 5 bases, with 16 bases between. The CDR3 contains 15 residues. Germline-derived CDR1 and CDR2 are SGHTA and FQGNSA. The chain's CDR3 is CASSPWGSPDNEQFF. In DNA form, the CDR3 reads TGTGCCAGCAGCCCATGGGGGAGTCCCGACAATGAGCAGTTCTTC. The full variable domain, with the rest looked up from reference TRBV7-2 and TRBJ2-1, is GAGVSQSPSNKVTEKGKDVELRCDPISGHTALYWYRQSLGQGLEFLIYFQGNSAPDKSGLPSDRFSAERTGGSVSTLTIQRTQQEDSAVYLCASSPWGSPDNEQFFGPGTRLTVL.

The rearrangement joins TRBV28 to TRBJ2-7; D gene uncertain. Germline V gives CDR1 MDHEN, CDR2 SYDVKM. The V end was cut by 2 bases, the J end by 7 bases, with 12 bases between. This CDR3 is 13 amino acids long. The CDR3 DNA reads TGTGCCAGCAGTTTACCCAACACTGGGGAGCAGTACTTC. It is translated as CASSLPNTGEQYF.

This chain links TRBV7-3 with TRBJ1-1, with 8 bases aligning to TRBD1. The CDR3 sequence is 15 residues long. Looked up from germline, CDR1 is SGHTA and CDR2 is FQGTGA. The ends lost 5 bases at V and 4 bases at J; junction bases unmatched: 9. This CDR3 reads CASSTGQGRATEAFF. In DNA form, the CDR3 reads TGTGCCAGCAGCACCGGACAGGGACGGGCCACTGAAGCTTTCTTT. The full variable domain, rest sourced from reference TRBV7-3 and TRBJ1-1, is GAGVSQTPSNKVTEKGKYVELRCDPISGHTALYWYRQSLGQGPEFLIYFQGTGAADDSGLPNDRFFAVRPEGSVSTLKIQRTERGDSAVYLCASSTGQGRATEAFFGQGTRLTVV.

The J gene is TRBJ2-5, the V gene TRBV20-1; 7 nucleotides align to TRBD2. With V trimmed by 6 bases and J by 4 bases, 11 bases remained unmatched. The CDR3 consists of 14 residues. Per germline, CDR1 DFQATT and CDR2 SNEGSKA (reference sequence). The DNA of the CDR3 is TGCAGTGCACTTATTCGCGGGAGTGCAGAGACCCAGTACTTC. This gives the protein CSALIRGSAETQYF.

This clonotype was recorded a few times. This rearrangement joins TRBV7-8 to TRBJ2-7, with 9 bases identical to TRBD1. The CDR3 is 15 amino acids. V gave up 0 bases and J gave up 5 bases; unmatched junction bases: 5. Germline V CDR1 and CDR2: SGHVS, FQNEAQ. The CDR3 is CASSLAGTGFHEQYF. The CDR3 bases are TGTGCCAGCAGCTTAGCCGGGACAGGGTTCCACGAGCAGTACTTC. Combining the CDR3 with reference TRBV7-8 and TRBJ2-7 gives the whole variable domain GAGVSQSPRYKVAKRGQDVALRCDPISGHVSLFWYQQALGQGPEFLTYFQNEAQLDKSGLPSDRFFAERPEGSVSTLKIQRTQQEDSAVYLCASSLAGTGFHEQYFGPGTRLTVT.

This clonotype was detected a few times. CDR3 residues: CASSSLAHGAGFPGTF. The CDR3 nucleotides read TGTGCCAGCAGCTCTCTAGCCCACGGAGCGGGATTTCCTGGCACCTTC. V gene TRBV7-9 combines with J gene TRBJ1-2; D is undetermined. The CDR3 is made up of 16 amino acids. The germline V and J ends were trimmed by 4 bases and 13 bases, with 28 bases remaining between them. Germline CDR1 is SEHNR and CDR2 is FQNEAQ (reference sequence).

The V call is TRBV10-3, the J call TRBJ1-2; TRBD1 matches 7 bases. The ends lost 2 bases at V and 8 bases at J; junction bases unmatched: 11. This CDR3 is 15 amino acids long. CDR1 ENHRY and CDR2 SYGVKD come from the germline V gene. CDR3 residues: CAISEQTGDGGGYTF. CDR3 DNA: TGTGCCATCAGTGAGCAAACAGGGGATGGGGGCGGCTACACCTTC.

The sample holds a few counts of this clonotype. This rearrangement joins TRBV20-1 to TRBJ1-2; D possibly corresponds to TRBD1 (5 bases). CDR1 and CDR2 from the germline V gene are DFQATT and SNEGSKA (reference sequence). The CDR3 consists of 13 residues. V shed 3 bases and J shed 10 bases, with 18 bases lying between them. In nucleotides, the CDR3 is TGCAGTGCTAGGAGGCTGAGGGGTGAATCCTACACCTTC. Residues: CSARRLRGESYTF.

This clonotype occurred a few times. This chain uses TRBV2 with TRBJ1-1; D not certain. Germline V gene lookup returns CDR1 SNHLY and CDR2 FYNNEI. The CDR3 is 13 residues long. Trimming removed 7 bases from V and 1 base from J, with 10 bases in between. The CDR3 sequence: CASNDGQNTEAFF. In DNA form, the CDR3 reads TGTGCCAGCAACGATGGGCAGAACACTGAAGCTTTCTTT.

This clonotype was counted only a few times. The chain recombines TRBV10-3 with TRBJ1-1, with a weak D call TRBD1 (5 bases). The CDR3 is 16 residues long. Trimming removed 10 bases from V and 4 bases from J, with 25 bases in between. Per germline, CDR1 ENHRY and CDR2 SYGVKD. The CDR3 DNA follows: TGTGCCACCAACCTCCGGGTCACCCAAAGGGGCACTGAAGCTTTCTTT. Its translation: CATNLRVTQRGTEAFF.

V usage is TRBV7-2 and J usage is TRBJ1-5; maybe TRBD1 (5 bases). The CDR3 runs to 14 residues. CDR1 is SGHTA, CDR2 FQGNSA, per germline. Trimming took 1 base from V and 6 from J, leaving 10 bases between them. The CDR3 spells CASSLGRVGQPQHF. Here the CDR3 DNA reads TGTGCCAGCAGCTTAGGCAGGGTGGGTCAGCCCCAGCATTTT.

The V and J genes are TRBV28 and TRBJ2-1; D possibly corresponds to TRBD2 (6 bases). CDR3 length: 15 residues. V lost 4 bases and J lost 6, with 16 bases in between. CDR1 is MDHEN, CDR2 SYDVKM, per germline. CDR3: CASSSVAEGANEQFF. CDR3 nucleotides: TGTGCCAGCAGTTCGGTAGCGGAGGGTGCCAATGAGCAGTTCTTC.

For the CDR3, the DNA is TGTGCCAGCAGCTTAGTTCCTCGGACGGATTATGGCTACACCTTC. This codes for CASSLVPRTDYGYTF. The chain joins TRBV7-6 to TRBJ1-2; unclear D gene. Deletions cut 1 base from V and 5 bases from J, with 14 bases between. Germline values: CDR1 SGHVS, CDR2 FNYEAQ. CDR3 length equals 15 residues.

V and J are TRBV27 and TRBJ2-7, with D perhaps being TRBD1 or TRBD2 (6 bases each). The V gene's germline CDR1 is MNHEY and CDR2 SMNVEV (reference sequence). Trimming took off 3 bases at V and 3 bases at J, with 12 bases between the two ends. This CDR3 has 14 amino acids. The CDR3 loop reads CASSFTGAYYEQYF. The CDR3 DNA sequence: TGTGCCAGCAGTTTTACGGGGGCTTACTACGAGCAGTACTTC.

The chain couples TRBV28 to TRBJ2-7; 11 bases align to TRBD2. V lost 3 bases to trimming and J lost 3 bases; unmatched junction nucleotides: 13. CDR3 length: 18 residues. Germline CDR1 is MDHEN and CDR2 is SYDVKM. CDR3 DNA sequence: TGTGCCAGCAGTTTGACTAGCGGGATGGGTGGTTCTCTCTACGAGCAGTACTTC. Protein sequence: CASSLTSGMGGSLYEQYF.

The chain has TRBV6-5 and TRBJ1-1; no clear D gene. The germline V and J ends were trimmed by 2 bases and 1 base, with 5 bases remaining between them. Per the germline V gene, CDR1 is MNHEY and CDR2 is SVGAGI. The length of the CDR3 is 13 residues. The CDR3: CASSYDGNTEAFF. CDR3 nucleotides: TGTGCCAGCAGTTACGATGGGAACACTGAAGCTTTCTTT.

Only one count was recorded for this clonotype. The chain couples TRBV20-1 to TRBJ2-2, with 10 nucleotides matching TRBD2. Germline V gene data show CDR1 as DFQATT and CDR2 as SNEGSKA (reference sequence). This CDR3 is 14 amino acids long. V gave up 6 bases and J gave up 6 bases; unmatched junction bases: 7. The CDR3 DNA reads TGCAGTGCCCCACTAGCGGGGCCGGCCGGGGAGCTGTTTTTT. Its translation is CSAPLAGPAGELFF.